This T cell receptor beta chain was observed in a study of T cells in localized non-small cell lung cancer. Study observations and caveats: There was higher T cell clonality in uninvolved adjacent lung than in tumor, and it was highest there. Greater blood T cell density accompanied longer overall survival. Only one tumor region was sequenced, so heterogeneity remains possible.

The germline V gene encodes CDR1 SGHTA and CDR2 FQGNSA. This CDR3 has 15 amino acids. V was shortened by 5 bases and J by 2 bases, with 16 bases between the two germline ends. In its sample, this clone was seen a few times. Antigen unknown. Assay used: immunoSEQ multiplex PCR; TCRdb lists only in-frame clones, some missing. Of tens of thousands of clones in the sample, 75% to 90% were seen once. This sequence originates from a man aged 35 to 70 with stage III lung adenocarcinoma. The chain carries TRBV7-2 and TRBJ2-7; TRBD2 might be the D (6 bases). Sequencing was performed on peripheral blood mononuclear cells, taken before any cancer treatment. CDR3 bases: TGTGCCAGCAGCCCGGACGGGGGTAGGACCTACGAGCAGTACTTC. It codes for CASSPDGGRTYEQYF. The variable domain in full, completed from reference TRBV7-2 and TRBJ2-7, reads GAGVSQSPSNKVTEKGKDVELRCDPISGHTALYWYRQSLGQGLEFLIYFQGNSAPDKSGLPSDRFSAERTGGSVSTLTIQRTQQEDSAVYLCASSPDGGRTYEQYFGPGTRLTVT.